These 10 T cell receptor beta chains were sequenced from one sample in a study of chemoradiotherapy in HPV16-positive cancers. Generated by immunoSEQ multiplex PCR, the TCRdb table keeps only in-frame clones and is missing some. Of some 11,000 clones in the sample, around 70% were seen once. Collection took place from a patient who underwent chemoradiotherapy. The receptors come from a human donor with HPV-associated anogenital cancer.

This clone was seen only a few times. The rearrangement links TRBV21-1 to TRBJ1-4. TRBV21-1 is classified as a pseudogene. This CDR3 is 14 amino acids long. The CDR3 DNA follows: TGTGCCAGCAGCCTCAGAGGGGCGAATGAAAAACTGTTTTTT. Amino acids: CASSLRGANEKLFF.

In its sample, this clone was seen a few times. This chain links TRBV5-1 with TRBJ2-2, with unresolved D. From germline, CDR1 is SGHRS and CDR2 YFSETQ. With 4 bases removed from V and 6 bases from J, the gap between germline ends came to 13 bases. This CDR3 spans 14 amino acids. CDR3 residues: CASSGTFTPGELFF. In DNA, the CDR3 is TGCGCCAGCAGCGGTACGTTTACTCCCGGGGAGCTGTTTTTT.

This chain uses TRBV15 with TRBJ1-5, with a possible D match to TRBD1 (6 bases). This CDR3 contains 15 residues. The germline CDR1 and CDR2 sequences are LNHNV and YYDKDF (reference sequence). Between the trimmed V and J ends, which lost 5 bases and 6 bases, there was a span of 17 bases. The CDR3 coding sequence is TGTGCCACCAGCGAAAGGGGGGCTAAGGGTCAGCCCCAGCATTTT. Its protein product is CATSERGAKGQPQHF.

The rearrangement links TRBV7-9 to TRBJ2-3; D not certain. Trimming shortened V by 4 bases and J by 2 bases, and 1 base separated the two germline ends. Germline assignment: CDR1 SEHNR and CDR2 FQNEAQ (reference sequence). This CDR3 region has 11 residues. CDR3 amino acids: CASSSTDTQYF. Here the CDR3 DNA reads TGTGCCAGCAGCTCCACAGATACGCAGTATTTT.

This clone was counted only a few times. V is TRBV5-1 and J is TRBJ2-2; the D gene is possibly TRBD2 (6 bases). Germline CDR1 is SGHRS and CDR2 is YFSETQ. V was trimmed by 4 bases and J by 1 base, leaving 14 bases between them. This CDR3 comprises 16 residues. The CDR3 spells CASSPKGLGNTGELFF. CDR3 DNA sequence: TGCGCCAGCAGCCCGAAGGGACTTGGGAACACCGGGGAGCTGTTTTTT.

J is TRBJ2-5 and V is TRBV5-1; 8 bases agree with TRBD2. The CDR3 has 17 residues. V lost 2 bases, J lost 5 bases, and 14 bases stayed unmatched. CDR1 is SGHRS and CDR2 is YFSETQ in the germline V gene. The CDR3, as DNA: TGCGCCAGCAGCTTCGAACTAGCGGCGGCCGGGTGGGAGACCCAGTACTTC. Its translation: CASSFELAAAGWETQYF. Using reference TRBV5-1 and TRBJ2-5 for the parts outside the CDR3, the full variable domain is KAGVTQTPRYLIKTRGQQVTLSCSPISGHRSVSWYQQTPGQGLQFLFEYFSETQRNKGNFPGRFSGRQFSNSRSEMNVSTLELGDSALYLCASSFELAAAGWETQYFGPGTRLLVL.

This sequence joins TRBV6-6 and TRBJ2-3; the D gene is possibly TRBD1 (6 bases). This CDR3 spans 16 amino acids. Germline assignment: CDR1 MNHNY and CDR2 SVGAGI (reference sequence). The germline V and J ends were trimmed by 6 bases and 5 bases, with 21 bases remaining between them. The CDR3 bases are TGTGCCAGCAGCCCCGTAGGGGGACAAGGGGTAGATACGCAGTATTTT. Translation: CASSPVGGQGVDTQYF.

This clone was seen a handful of times. V usage is TRBV28 and J usage is TRBJ1-2; D is unresolved. V was clipped by 4 bases and J by 0 bases, with 18 bases between them. CDR1 is MDHEN, CDR2 SYDVKM, per germline. The CDR3 length is 17 residues. The CDR3 DNA reads as TGTGCCAGCAGTTCCACACGCCTGGCAGCCGCTAACTATGGCTACACCTTC. Its protein is CASSSTRLAAANYGYTF.

This clone has only a few counts. V and J are TRBV2 and TRBJ1-1; possibly TRBD1 for D (5 bases). Trimming removed 5 bases at V and 4 bases at J, with 14 bases between. Germline V lookup: CDR1 SNHLY, CDR2 FYNNEI. This CDR3 contains 14 residues. The CDR3 DNA is TGTGCCAGCAGTCTGGGACGTTGGGGCACTGAAGCTTTCTTT. Translating it yields CASSLGRWGTEAFF. The variable domain in full, completed from reference TRBV2 and TRBJ1-1, reads EPEVTQTPSHQVTQMGQEVILRCVPISNHLYFYWYRQILGQKVEFLVSFYNNEISEKSEIFDDQFSVERPDGSNFTLKIRSTKLEDSAMYFCASSLGRWGTEAFFGQGTRLTVV.

V gene TRBV29-1 combines with J gene TRBJ2-5, with 10 bases matching TRBD2. The V and J ends lost 3 bases and 5 bases, in that order; junction bases with no gene match: 9. Looked up from germline, CDR1 is SQVTM and CDR2 is ANQGSEA. The CDR3 spans 15 residues. The CDR3: CSVEGSGGYWETQYF. CDR3 nucleotides: TGCAGCGTTGAGGGTAGCGGGGGGTATTGGGAGACCCAGTACTTC.